The 18 T cell receptor beta chains presented below share a single source sample, sequenced in a study of CD8+ T cells in alopecia areata. Sequencing relied on a cDNA template that was reverse transcribed from extracted RNA. The assay was immunoSEQ multiplex PCR, and TCRdb's table has in-frame clones only and misses some. The data contain approximately 150,000 clones, about 47% of them seen just once; the ten biggest clones take up 0.99%. The source material was CD4+ T cells sorted from blood, sampled at week 0. The receptors stem from a human donor with alopecia areata.

In its sample, this clone was seen a few times. The V call is TRBV2, the J call TRBJ2-5; 8 bases map to TRBD1. Germline CDR1 and CDR2: SNHLY and FYNNEI. The CDR3 totals 15 residues. V was pared by 6 bases and J by 2 bases, with 8 bases of the junction left unmatched. The CDR3 DNA follows: TGTGCCAGCAGGGAGGGACAGGACTTGCAAGAGACCCAGTACTTC. Residues: CASREGQDLQETQYF.

This chain links TRBV5-1 with TRBJ2-1, with 12 bases lining up with TRBD2. CDR3 length equals 16 residues. J was trimmed by 4 bases and V by 3 bases; bases with no gene match: 5. Germline CDR1 is SGHRS and CDR2 is YFSETQ. In DNA, the CDR3 is TGCGCCAGCAGCTGGGCCGGGACTAGCGGGTACAATGAGCAGTTCTTC. Its translation: CASSWAGTSGYNEQFF. The entire variable domain, with the rest obtained from reference TRBV5-1 and TRBJ2-1, is as follows: KAGVTQTPRYLIKTRGQQVTLSCSPISGHRSVSWYQQTPGQGLQFLFEYFSETQRNKGNFPGRFSGRQFSNSRSEMNVSTLELGDSALYLCASSWAGTSGYNEQFFGPGTRLTVL.

The chain joins TRBV29-1 to TRBJ2-1; a weak D match, TRBD1 (6 bases). The ends were cut back, 7 bases at V and 0 bases at J, with 13 bases in the middle. This CDR3 contains 14 residues. The germline V gene encodes CDR1 SQVTM and CDR2 ANQGSEA. The CDR3 nucleotides read TGCAGCGCAGTCGACAGGCCCTCCTACAATGAGCAGTTCTTC. Protein: CSAVDRPSYNEQFF.

The V gene is TRBV5-4, the J gene TRBJ2-7; TRBD1 aligns across 7 bases. Trimming removed 0 bases from V and 6 bases from J; junction bases left unmatched: 3. Germline V lookup: CDR1 SGHNT, CDR2 YYREEE (reference sequence). The CDR3 runs 13 residues. The chain's CDR3 is CASSLDRGGEQYF. CDR3 in DNA: TGTGCCAGCAGCTTGGACAGGGGCGGCGAGCAGTACTTC.

This chain connects TRBV6-6 to TRBJ2-5; TRBD2 might be the D (5 bases). V shed 6 bases and J shed 2 bases, with 16 bases lying between them. This CDR3 is built from 15 residues. Germline V gene lookup returns CDR1 MNHNY and CDR2 SVGAGI (reference sequence). In DNA form, the CDR3 reads TGTGCCAGCAGCCCCCTCGGCCTAGCACAAGAGACCCAGTACTTC. Amino acids: CASSPLGLAQETQYF.

V gene TRBV19 combines with J gene TRBJ1-1; D remains unclear. The CDR3 has 13 amino acids. The germline CDR1 and CDR2 sequences are LNHDA and SQIVND (reference sequence). The V end lost 6 bases, the J end lost 1 base, and 9 bases lay between the germline ends. The CDR3: CASSHNKNTEAFF. The DNA of the CDR3 is TGTGCCAGTAGCCACAACAAGAACACTGAAGCTTTCTTT.

A few counts support this clone. The chain employs TRBV2 and TRBJ2-1; 9 positions match TRBD2. The CDR3 is made up of 14 amino acids. CDR1 SNHLY and CDR2 FYNNEI come from the germline V gene. Unmatched junction bases numbered 4, after V lost 3 bases and J lost 7 bases. Written as DNA, the CDR3 is TGTGCCAGCAGTGAGAGTCTAGCGGGAAATGAGCAGTTCTTC. Residues: CASSESLAGNEQFF.

The V gene is TRBV18, the J gene TRBJ2-7; 16 bases are shared with TRBD2. Trimming cost V 3 bases and J 4 bases; bases outside gene matches: 3. The CDR3 consists of 16 residues. Germline V gene data show CDR1 as KGHSH and CDR2 as LQKENI. The CDR3 loop is CASSPGLAGGAYEQYF. In DNA, the CDR3 is TGTGCCAGCTCACCGGGACTAGCGGGAGGGGCGTACGAGCAGTACTTC.

The chain joins TRBV5-1 to TRBJ1-4, with D possibly matching TRBD1 (5 bases). This CDR3 is built from 14 residues. Trimming cost V 0 bases and J 5 bases, with 8 bases left between them. Germline V gives CDR1 SGHRS, CDR2 YFSETQ. CDR3 amino acids: CASSLVAGNEKLFF. DNA of the CDR3: TGCGCCAGCAGCTTGGTGGCAGGGAATGAAAAACTGTTTTTT.

The chain is built from TRBV10-3 and TRBJ1-2; unclear D gene. This CDR3 has 14 amino acids. Per the germline V gene, CDR1 is ENHRY and CDR2 is SYGVKD. Trimming cost V 5 bases and J 4 bases, with 14 bases left between them. The DNA of the CDR3 is TGTGCCATCAGTCAGACGGCCGATAGCTATGGCTACACCTTC. Translated, it gives CAISQTADSYGYTF.

The rearrangement joins TRBV6-6 to TRBJ1-4; D is possibly TRBD1 (5 bases). The CDR3 is made up of 12 amino acids. Germline assignment: CDR1 MNHNY and CDR2 SVGAGI (reference sequence). Trimming cost V 6 bases and J 8 bases, with 10 bases left between them. This CDR3 reads CASRAGREKLFF. CDR3 nucleotide sequence: TGTGCCAGCAGGGCGGGACGGGAAAAACTGTTTTTT.

The DNA for the CDR3 is TGTGCCAGCAGCCATCCCGATCAGCCCCAGCATTTT. Protein: CASSHPDQPQHF. This chain joins TRBV16 and TRBJ1-5; D gene unclear. V was cut by 3 bases and J by 5 bases, with 5 bases left in between. Germline values: CDR1 KGHSY, CDR2 FQNENV. The CDR3 loop spans 12 amino acids.

This chain connects TRBV30 to TRBJ2-3; D ambiguous. Per germline, CDR1 GTSNPN and CDR2 SVGIG (reference sequence). V was shortened by 5 bases and J by 6 bases, with 3 bases between the two germline ends. This CDR3 region has 9 residues. DNA for the CDR3: TGTGCCTGGGGGGATACGCAGTATTTT. The encoded protein is CAWGDTQYF.

J is TRBJ2-5 and V is TRBV29-1; D gene ambiguous. Germline V lookup: CDR1 SQVTM, CDR2 ANQGSEA. Trimming left V 4 bases short and J 4 bases short, with 13 bases between. CDR3 length: 13 residues. The CDR3 DNA is TGCAGCGTTGTACGGTTTATGCGAGAGACCCAGTACTTC. Translation: CSVVRFMRETQYF.

The chain joins TRBV19 to TRBJ2-2, with 8 bases fitting TRBD2. The germline CDR1 and CDR2 sequences are LNHDA and SQIVND (reference sequence). The ends lost 0 bases at V and 4 bases at J; junction bases unmatched: 4. The length of the CDR3 is 16 residues. The CDR3 region has the DNA TGTGCCAGTAGTATAGATGATCGGGGGGGCACCGGGGAGCTGTTTTTT. Translating it yields CASSIDDRGGTGELFF. Full variable domain (missing parts from reference TRBV19 and TRBJ2-2): DGGITQSPKYLFRKEGQNVTLSCEQNLNHDAMYWYRQDPGQGLRLIYYSQIVNDFQKGDIAEGYSVSREKKESFPLTVTSAQKNPTAFYLCASSIDDRGGTGELFFGEGSRLTVL.

The rearrangement joins TRBV29-1 to TRBJ2-1, with 8 bases aligning to TRBD2. CDR1 SQVTM and CDR2 ANQGSEA come from the germline V gene. CDR3 length equals 15 residues. V lost 2 bases and J lost 10; bases outside the gene matches: 13. CDR3 sequence (DNA): TGCAGCGTTGAATCCAGCGGGAGTTCCAAACTCGAGCAGTTCTTC. As protein: CSVESSGSSKLEQFF.

The gene calls are TRBV29-1 and TRBJ2-5; D is undetermined. Trimming took off 2 bases at V and 4 bases at J, with 14 bases between the two ends. CDR3 length equals 14 residues. Germline values: CDR1 SQVTM, CDR2 ANQGSEA. The CDR3: CSVEWRLDSETQYF. The CDR3 DNA follows: TGCAGCGTTGAATGGCGGTTGGATTCAGAGACCCAGTACTTC.

This chain connects TRBV5-4 to TRBJ2-6; D ambiguous. The CDR3 runs 16 residues. Deletions cut 3 bases from V and 0 bases from J, with 10 bases between. Germline lookup yields CDR1 SGHNT and CDR2 YYREEE (reference sequence). The chain's CDR3 is CASSSPESSGANVLTF. As DNA, the CDR3 is TGTGCCAGCAGCTCGCCCGAGAGCTCTGGGGCCAACGTCCTGACTTTC.